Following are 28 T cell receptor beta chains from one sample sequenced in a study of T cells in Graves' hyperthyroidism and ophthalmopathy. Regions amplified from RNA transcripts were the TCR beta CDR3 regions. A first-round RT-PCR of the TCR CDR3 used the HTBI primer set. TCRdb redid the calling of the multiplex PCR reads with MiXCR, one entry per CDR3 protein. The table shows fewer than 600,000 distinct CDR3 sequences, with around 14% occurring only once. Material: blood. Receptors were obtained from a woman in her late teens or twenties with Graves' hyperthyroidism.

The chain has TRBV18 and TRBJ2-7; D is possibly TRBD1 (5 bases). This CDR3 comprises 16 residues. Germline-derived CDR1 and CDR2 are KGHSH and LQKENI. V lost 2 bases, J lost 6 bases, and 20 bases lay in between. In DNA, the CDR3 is TGTGCCAGCTCACCAAACGAGATAAGGGGTGAGGCCGAGCAGTACGTC. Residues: CASSPNEIRGEAEQYV.

DNA of the CDR3: TGTGCCAGCAGCCTGCCCTCTCCCGGGACCGAAAATGGCTACACCTTC. Encoded protein: CASSLPSPGTENGYTF. The V and J genes are TRBV6-2 or TRBV6-3 and TRBJ1-2, with a weak D call TRBD1 (5 bases). V gave up 6 bases and J gave up 6 bases, with 23 bases separating them. This CDR3 spans 16 amino acids. Germline loops: CDR1 MNHEY, CDR2 SVGEGT.

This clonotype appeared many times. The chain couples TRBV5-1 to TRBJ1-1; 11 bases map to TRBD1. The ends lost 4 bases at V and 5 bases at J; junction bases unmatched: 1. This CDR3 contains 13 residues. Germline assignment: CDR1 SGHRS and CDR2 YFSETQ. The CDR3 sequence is CASSGDRGTEAFF. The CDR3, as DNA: TGCGCCAGCAGCGGGGACAGGGGGACTGAAGCTTTCTTT.

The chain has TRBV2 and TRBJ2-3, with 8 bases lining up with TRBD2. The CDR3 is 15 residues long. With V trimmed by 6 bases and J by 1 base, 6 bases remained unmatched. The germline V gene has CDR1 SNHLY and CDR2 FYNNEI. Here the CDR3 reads CASRLAGSRTDTQYF. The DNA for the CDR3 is TGTGCCAGCAGGTTAGCGGGATCCCGCACAGATACGCAGTATTTT.

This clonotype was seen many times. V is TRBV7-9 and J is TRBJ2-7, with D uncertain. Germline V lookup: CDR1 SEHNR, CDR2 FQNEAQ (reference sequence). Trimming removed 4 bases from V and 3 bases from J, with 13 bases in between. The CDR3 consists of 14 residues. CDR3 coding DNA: TGTGCCAGCAGCTCCGCCGGGCCCTACTACGAGCAGTACTTC. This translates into CASSSAGPYYEQYF.

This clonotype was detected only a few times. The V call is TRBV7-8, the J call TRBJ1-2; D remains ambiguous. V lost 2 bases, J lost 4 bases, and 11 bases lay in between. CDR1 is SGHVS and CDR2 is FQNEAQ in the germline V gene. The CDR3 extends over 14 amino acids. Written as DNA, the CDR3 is TGTGCCAGCAGCTTAACACCGGGCGGCTATGGCTACACCTTC. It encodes CASSLTPGGYGYTF.

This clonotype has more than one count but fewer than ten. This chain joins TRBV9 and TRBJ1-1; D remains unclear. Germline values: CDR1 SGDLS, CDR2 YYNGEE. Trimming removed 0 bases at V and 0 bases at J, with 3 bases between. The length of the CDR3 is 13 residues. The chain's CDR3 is CASSVDMNTEAFF. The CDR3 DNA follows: TGTGCCAGCAGCGTAGATATGAACACTGAAGCTTTCTTT.

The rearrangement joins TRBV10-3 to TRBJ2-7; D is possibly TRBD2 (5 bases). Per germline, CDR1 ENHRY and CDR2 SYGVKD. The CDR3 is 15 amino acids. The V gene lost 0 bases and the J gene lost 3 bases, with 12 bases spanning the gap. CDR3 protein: CAISESQRSNYEQYV. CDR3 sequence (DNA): TGTGCCATCAGTGAGTCGCAGCGGAGCAACTACGAGCAGTACGTC.

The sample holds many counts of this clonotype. CDR3 sequence: CASSLETGAKHTEAFF. The CDR3, as DNA: TGTGCCAGCAGCTTGGAGACAGGGGCTAAACACACTGAAGCTTTCTTT. The chain links TRBV7-3 to TRBJ1-1, with TRBD1 matching 8 bases. CDR3 length: 16 residues. Germline CDR1 reads SGHTA; CDR2 reads FQGTGA. The trim removed 3 bases at V and 3 bases at J, leaving 9 bases unmatched.

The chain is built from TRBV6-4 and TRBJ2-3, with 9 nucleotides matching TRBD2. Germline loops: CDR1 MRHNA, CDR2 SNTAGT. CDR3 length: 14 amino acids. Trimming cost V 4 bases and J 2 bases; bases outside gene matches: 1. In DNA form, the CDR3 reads TGTGCCAGCAGTGCGGGACTAGCCACAGATACGCAGTATTTT. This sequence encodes CASSAGLATDTQYF.

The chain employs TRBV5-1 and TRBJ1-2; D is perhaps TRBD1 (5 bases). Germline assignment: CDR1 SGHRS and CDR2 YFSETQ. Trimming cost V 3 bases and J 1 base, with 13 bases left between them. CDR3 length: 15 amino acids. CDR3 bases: TGCGCCAGCAGCTGGGACTTCCGACTTAACTATGGCTACACCTTC. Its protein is CASSWDFRLNYGYTF.

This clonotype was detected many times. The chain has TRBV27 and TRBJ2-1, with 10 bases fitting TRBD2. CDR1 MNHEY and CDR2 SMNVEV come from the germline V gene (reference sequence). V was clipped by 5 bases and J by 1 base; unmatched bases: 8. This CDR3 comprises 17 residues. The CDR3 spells CASSLYASGSSYNEQFF. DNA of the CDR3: TGTGCCAGCAGTCTCTATGCTAGCGGGAGTTCCTACAATGAGCAGTTCTTC.

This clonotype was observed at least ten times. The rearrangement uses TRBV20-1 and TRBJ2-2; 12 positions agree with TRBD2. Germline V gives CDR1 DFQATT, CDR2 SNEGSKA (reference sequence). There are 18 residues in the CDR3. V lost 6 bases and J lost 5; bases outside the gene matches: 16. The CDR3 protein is CSAEGLAGPSGRTGELFF. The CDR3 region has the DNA TGCAGTGCCGAGGGACTAGCGGGCCCATCGGGGAGGACCGGGGAGCTGTTTTTT.

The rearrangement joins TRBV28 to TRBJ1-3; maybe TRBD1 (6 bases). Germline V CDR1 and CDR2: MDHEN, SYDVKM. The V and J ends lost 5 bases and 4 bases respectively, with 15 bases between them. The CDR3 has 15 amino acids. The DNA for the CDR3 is TGTGCCAGCAGTGGATTGCAGGGGCCCGGAAACACCATATATTTT. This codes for CASSGLQGPGNTIYF.

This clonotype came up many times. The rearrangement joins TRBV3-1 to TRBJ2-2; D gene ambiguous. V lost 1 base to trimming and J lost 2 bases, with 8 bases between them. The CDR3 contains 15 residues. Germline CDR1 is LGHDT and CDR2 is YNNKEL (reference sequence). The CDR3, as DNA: TGTGCCAGCAGCCAAGCATTACTTAACACCGGGGAGCTGTTTTTT. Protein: CASSQALLNTGELFF.

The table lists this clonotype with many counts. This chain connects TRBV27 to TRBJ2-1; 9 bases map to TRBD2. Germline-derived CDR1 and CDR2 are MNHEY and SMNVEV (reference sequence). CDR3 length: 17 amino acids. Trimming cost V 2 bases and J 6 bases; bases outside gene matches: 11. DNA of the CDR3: TGTGCCAGCAGTTTACGCCCAGCGGGAGGAGGGTCCAATGAGCAGTTCTTC. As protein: CASSLRPAGGGSNEQFF.

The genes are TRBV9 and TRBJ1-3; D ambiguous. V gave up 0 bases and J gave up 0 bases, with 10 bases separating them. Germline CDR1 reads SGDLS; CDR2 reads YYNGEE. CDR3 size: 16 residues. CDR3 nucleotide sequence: TGTGCCAGCAGCGTAGGGGCAGGCCTCTCTGGAAACACCATATATTTT. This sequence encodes CASSVGAGLSGNTIYF.

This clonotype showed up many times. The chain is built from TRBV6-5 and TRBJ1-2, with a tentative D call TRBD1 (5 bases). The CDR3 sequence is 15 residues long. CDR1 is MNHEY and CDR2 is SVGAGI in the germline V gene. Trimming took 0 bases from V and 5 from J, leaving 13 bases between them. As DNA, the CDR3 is TGTGCCAGCAGTTACTCGGGCCAGGGAAATTATGGCTACACCTTC. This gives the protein CASSYSGQGNYGYTF.

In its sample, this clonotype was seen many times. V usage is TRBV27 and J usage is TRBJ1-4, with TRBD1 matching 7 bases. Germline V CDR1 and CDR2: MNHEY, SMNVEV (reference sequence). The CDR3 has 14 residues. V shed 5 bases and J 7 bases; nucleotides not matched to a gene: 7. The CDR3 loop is CASSPRDSVEKLFF. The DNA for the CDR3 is TGTGCCAGCAGTCCCCGGGACAGCGTTGAAAAACTGTTTTTT.

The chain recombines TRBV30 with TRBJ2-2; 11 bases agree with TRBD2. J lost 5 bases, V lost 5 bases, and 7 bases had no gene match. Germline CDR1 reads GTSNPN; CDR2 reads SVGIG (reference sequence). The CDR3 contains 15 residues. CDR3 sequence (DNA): TGTGCCTGGCGCCTGGGGACTAGCGGAACCGGGGAGCTGTTTTTT. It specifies CAWRLGTSGTGELFF.

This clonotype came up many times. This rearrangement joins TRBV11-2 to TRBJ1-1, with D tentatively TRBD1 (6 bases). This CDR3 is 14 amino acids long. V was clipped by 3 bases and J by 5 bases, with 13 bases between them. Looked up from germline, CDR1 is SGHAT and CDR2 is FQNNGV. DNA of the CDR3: TGTGCCAGCAGCTTGGGGGCAGGCGTTACTGAAGCTTTCTTT. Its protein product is CASSLGAGVTEAFF.

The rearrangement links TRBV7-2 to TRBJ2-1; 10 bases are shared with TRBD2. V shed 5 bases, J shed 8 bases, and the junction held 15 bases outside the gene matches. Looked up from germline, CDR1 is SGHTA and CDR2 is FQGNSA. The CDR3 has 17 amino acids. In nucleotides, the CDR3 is TGTGCCAGCAGCCCCGGGGTTAGCGGGAGGTTCCTTGATGAGCAGTTCTTC. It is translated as CASSPGVSGRFLDEQFF.

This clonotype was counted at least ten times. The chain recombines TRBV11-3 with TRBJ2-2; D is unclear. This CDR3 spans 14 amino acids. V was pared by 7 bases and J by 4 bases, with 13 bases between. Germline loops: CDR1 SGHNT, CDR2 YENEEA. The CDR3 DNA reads TGTGCCAGCACCCCCGTAGCAGGCACCGGGGAGCTGTTTTTT. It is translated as CASTPVAGTGELFF.

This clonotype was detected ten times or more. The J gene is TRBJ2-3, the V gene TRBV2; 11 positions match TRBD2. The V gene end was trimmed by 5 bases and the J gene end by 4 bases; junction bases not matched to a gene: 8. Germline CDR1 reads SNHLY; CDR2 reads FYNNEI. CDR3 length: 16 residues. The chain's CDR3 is CASSNTLAGVADTQYF. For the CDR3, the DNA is TGTGCCAGCAGTAACACACTAGCGGGAGTTGCAGATACGCAGTATTTT.

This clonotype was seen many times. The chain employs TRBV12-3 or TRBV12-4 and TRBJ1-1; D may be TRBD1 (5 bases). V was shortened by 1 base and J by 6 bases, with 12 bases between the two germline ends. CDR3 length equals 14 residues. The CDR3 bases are TGTGCCAGCAGTTTAGACGCCAGGGCCGCTGAAGCTTTCTTT. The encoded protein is CASSLDARAAEAFF.

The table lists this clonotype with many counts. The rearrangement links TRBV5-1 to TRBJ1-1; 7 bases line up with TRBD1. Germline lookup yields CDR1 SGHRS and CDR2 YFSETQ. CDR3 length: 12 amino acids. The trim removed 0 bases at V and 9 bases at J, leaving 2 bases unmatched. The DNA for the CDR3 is TGCGCCAGCAGCTTGGAGGGGGCGCAAGCTTTCTTT. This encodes CASSLEGAQAFF. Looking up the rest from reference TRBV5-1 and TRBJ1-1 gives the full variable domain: KAGVTQTPRYLIKTRGQQVTLSCSPISGHRSVSWYQQTPGQGLQFLFEYFSETQRNKGNFPGRFSGRQFSNSRSEMNVSTLELGDSALYLCASSLEGAQAFFGQGTRLTVV.

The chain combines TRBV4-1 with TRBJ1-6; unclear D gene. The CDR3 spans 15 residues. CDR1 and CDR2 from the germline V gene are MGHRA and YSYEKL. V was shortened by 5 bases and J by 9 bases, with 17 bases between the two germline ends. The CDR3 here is CASSLTWDSGSPLHF. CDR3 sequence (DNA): TGCGCCAGCAGCTTAACCTGGGATAGTGGTTCACCCCTCCACTTT.

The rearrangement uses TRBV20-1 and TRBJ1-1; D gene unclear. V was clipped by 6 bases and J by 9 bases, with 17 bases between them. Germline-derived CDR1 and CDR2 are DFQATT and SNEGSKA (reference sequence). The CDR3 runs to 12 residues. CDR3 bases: TGCAGTGCAAAAAGAGATGTCAGGCAAGCTTTCTTT. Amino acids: CSAKRDVRQAFF.